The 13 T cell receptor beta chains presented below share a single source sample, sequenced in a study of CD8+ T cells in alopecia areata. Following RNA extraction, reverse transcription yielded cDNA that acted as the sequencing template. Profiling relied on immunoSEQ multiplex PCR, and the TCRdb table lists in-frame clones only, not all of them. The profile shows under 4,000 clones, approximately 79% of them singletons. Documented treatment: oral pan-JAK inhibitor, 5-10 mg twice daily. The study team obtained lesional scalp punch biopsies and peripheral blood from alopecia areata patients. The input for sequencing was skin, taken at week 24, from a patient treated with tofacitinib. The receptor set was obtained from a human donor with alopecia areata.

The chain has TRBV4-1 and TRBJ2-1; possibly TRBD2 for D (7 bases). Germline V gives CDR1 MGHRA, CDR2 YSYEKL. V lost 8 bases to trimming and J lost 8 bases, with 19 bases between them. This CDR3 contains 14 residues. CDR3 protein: CASGTPGGADEQFF. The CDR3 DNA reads TGCGCCAGCGGAACCCCGGGGGGCGCGGATGAGCAGTTCTTC.

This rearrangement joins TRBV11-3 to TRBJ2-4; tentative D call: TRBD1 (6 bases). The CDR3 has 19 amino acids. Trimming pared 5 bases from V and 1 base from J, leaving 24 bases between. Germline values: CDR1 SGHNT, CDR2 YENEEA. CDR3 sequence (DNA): TGTGCCAGCAGCACTCGAGGGGCAGGGGTTGAGTGGGCCAAAAACATTCAGTACTTC. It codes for CASSTRGAGVEWAKNIQYF.

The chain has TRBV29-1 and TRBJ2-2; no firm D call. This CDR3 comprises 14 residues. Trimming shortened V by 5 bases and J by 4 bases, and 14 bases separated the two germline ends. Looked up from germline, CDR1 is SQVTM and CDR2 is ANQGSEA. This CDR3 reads CSVLSPPSTGELFF. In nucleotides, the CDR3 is TGCAGCGTTCTTTCTCCCCCAAGCACCGGGGAGCTGTTTTTT.

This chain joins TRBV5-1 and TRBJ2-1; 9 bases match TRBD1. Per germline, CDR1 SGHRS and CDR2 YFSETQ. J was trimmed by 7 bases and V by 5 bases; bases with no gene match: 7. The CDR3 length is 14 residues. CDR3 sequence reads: CASRIDRGANEQFF. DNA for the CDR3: TGCGCCAGCAGGATCGACAGGGGGGCAAATGAGCAGTTCTTC.

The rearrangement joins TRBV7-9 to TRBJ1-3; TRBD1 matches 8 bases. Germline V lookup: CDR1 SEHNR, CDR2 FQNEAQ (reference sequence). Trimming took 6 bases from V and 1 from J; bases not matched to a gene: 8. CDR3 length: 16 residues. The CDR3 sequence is CASSFKDRGSGNTIYF. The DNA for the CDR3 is TGTGCCAGCAGTTTCAAAGACAGGGGATCTGGAAACACCATATATTTT.

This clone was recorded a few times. CDR3 loop: CASSARTSTDTQYF. The CDR3 nucleotides are TGTGCCAGCAGCGCGCGGACATCCACAGATACGCAGTATTTT. The chain couples TRBV9 to TRBJ2-3, with a weak D call TRBD1 (5 bases). In germline, CDR1 is SGDLS, CDR2 YYNGEE. The CDR3 is made up of 14 amino acids. V lost 3 bases to trimming and J lost 2 bases, with 10 bases between them. Supplemented by reference TRBV9 and TRBJ2-3, the full variable domain reads DSGVTQTPKHLITATGQRVTLRCSPRSGDLSVYWYQQSLDQGLQFLIQYYNGEERAKGNILERFSAQQFPDLHSELNLSSLELGDSALYFCASSARTSTDTQYFGPGTRLTVL.

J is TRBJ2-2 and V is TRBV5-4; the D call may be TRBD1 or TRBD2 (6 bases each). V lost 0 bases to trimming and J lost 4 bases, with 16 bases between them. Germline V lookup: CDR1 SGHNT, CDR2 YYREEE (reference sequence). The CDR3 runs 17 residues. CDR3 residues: CASSLGLGGASTGELFF. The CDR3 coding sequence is TGTGCCAGCAGCTTGGGGCTGGGGGGCGCGAGCACCGGGGAGCTGTTTTTT.

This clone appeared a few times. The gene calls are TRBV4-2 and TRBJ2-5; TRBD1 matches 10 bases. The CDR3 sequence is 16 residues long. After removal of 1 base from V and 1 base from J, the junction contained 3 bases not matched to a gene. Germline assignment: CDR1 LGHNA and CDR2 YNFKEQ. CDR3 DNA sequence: TGTGCCAGCAGCCAAGCGCGGACAGGGGGCCAAGAGACCCAGTACTTC. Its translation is CASSQARTGGQETQYF.

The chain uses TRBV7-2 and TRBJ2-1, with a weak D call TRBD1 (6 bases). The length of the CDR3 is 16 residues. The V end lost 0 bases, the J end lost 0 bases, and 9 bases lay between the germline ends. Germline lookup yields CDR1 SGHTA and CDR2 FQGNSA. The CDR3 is CASSLAGTTSYNEQFF. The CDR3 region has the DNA TGTGCCAGCAGCTTAGCCGGGACAACCTCCTACAATGAGCAGTTCTTC.

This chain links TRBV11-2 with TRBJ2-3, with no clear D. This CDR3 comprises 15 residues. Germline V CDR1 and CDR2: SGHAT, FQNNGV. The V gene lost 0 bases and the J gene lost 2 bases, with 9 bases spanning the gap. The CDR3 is CASSLDWAITDTQYF. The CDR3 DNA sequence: TGTGCCAGCAGCTTAGATTGGGCCATCACAGATACGCAGTATTTT.

DNA of the CDR3: TGCGCCAGCAGCCCGGACAGGGGGCAGGCTTGGCAAGGCTACACCTTC. It encodes CASSPDRGQAWQGYTF. The V call is TRBV4-3, the J call TRBJ1-2, with 11 bases identical to TRBD1. CDR3 length equals 16 residues. The germline V gene encodes CDR1 LGHNA and CDR2 YSLEER. V dropped 4 bases and J dropped 8; count of bases not matched to a gene: 12.

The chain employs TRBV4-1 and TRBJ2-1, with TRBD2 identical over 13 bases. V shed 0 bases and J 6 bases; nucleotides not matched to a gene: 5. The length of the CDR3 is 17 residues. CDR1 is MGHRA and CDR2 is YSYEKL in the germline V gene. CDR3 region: CASSQEAGTSGVNEQFF. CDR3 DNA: TGCGCCAGCAGCCAAGAGGCCGGGACTAGCGGGGTCAATGAGCAGTTCTTC.

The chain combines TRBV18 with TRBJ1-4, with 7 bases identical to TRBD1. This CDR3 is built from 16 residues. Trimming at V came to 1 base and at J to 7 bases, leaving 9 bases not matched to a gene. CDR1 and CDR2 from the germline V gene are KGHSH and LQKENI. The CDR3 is CASSPRRRGLREKLFF. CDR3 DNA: TGTGCCAGCTCACCACGTCGTAGGGGGCTACGTGAAAAACTGTTTTTT.